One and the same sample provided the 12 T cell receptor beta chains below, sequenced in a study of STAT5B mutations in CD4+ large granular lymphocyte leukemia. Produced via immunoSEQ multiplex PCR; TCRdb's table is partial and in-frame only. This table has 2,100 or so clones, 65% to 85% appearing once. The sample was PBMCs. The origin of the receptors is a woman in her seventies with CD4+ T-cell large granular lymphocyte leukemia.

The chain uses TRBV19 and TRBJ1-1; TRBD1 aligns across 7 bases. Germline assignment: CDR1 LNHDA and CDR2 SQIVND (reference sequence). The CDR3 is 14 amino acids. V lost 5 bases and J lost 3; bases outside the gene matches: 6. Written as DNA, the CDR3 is TGTGCCAGTAGTGAGGGGGCGCGGGACACTGAAGCTTTCTTT. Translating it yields CASSEGARDTEAFF.

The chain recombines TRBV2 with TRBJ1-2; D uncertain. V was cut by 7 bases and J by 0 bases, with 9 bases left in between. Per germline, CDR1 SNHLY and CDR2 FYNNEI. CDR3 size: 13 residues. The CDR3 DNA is TGTGCCAGCATCACAGAGTCTAACTATGGCTACACCTTC. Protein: CASITESNYGYTF.

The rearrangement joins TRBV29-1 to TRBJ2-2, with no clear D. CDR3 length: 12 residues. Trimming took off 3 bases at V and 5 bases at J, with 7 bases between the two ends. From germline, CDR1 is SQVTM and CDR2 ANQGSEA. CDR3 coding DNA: TGCAGCGTTGATTTTGGGACCGGGGAGCTGTTTTTT. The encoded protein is CSVDFGTGELFF.

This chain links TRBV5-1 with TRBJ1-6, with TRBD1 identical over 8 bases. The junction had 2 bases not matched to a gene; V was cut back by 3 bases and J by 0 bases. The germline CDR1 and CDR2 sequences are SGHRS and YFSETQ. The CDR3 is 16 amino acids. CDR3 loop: CASSSDRGSYNSPLHF. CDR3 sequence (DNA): TGCGCCAGCAGCTCCGACAGGGGCTCCTATAATTCACCCCTCCACTTT.

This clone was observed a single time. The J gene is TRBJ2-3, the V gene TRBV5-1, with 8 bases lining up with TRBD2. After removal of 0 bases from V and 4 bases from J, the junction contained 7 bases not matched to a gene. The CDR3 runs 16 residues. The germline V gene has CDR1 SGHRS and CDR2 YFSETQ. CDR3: CASSLGASGPSDTQYF. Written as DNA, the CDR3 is TGCGCCAGCAGCTTGGGAGCTAGCGGGCCCTCAGATACGCAGTATTTT.

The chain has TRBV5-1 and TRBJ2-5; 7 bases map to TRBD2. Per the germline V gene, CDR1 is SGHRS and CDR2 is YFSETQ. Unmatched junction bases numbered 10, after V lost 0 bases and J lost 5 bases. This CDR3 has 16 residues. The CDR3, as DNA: TGCGCCAGCAGCTTGGCTGCGACTAGCTCGGCCGAGACCCAGTACTTC. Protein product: CASSLAATSSAETQYF.

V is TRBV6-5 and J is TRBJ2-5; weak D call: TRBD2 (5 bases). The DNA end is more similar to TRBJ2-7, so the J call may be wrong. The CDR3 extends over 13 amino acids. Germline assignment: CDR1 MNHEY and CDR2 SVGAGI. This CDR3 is CASSHPGGYEQYF. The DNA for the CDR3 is TGTGCCAGCAGCCATCCCGGCGGGTACGAGCAGTACTTC.

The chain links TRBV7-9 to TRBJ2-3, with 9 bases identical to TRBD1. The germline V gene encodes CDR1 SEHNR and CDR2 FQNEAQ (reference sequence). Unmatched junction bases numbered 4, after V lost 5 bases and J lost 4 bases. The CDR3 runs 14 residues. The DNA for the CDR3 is TGTGCCAGCAGCACGGGGACAGGGTCAGATACGCAGTATTTT. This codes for CASSTGTGSDTQYF.

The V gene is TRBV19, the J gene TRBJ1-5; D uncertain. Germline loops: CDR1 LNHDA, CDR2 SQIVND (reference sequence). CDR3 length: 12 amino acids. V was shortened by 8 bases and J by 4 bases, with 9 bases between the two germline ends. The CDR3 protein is CASCLVNQPQHF. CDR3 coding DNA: TGTGCCAGTTGTCTAGTGAATCAGCCCCAGCATTTT.

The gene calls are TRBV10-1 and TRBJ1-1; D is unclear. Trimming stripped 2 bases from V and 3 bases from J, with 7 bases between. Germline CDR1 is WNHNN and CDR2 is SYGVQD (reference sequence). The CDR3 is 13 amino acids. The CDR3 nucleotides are TGCGCCAGCAGTGAGATAAGGGACACTGAAGCTTTCTTT. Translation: CASSEIRDTEAFF.

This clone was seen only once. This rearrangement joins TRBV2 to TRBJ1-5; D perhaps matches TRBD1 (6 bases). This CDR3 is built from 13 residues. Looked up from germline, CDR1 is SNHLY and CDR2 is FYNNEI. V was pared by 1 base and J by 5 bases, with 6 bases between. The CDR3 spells CASSEEGDQPQHF. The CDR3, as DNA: TGTGCCAGCAGTGAAGAGGGGGATCAGCCCCAGCATTTT.

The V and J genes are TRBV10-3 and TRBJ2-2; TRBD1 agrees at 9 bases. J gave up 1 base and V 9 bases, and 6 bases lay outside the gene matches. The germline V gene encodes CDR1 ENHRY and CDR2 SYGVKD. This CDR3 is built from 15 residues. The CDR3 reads CAISRTGENTGELFF. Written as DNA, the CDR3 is TGTGCCATTAGCCGGACAGGGGAGAACACCGGGGAGCTGTTTTTT.